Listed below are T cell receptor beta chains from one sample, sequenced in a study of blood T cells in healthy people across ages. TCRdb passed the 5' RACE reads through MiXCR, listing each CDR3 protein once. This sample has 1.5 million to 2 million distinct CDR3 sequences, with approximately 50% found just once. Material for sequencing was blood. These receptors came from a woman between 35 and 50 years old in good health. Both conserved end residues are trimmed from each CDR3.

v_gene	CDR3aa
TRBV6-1	ASSLTNRGRGTNEQF
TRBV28	ASSPYVGQFRTDTQY
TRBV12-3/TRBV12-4	ASSWWDAHNQPQH
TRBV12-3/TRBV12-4	ASSFLGINYGYT
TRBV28	ASRGVPRETQY
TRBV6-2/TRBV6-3	ASSYASSYVQY
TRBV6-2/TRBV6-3	ASSYSQRGGQPQH
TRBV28	ASSFPSQGTQY
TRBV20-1	SARPTESNEKLF
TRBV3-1	ASSPGPSNYGYT
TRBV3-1	ASSHRDSRGYT
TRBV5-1	ASSLGLAGYTDTQY
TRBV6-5	ASSRLAGGVKNIQY
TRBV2	ASRGGQLANYGYT
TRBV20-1	SASPRDTSTDTQY
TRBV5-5	ASSLIGGAAIQETQY
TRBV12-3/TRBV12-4	ANGQGMADTQY
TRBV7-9	ASSLGESGPYGYT
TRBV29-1	SVVGGDWSSYNEQF
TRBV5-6	ASVQWGGYYNEQF
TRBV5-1	ASSLSTSGGGRSYNEQF
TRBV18	ASSPPVLSSYNEQF
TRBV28	ASSLYGPSSYNSPLH
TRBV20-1	SATGRGQTQY
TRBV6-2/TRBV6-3	ASRYTGGGENEQF
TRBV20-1	SATGLAGLQETQY
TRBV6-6	ASSLDPRYEQY
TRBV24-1	ATSDYRGPGELF
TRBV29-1	SVWSGLLGYT
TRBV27	ASQRGGSYEQY
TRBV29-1	SVSPPGLEGNEQF
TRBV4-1	ASSQDWGGYT
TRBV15	ATSSPSGGHNEQF
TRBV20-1	SASYGRRDGYT
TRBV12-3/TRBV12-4	ASSPRTADYGYT